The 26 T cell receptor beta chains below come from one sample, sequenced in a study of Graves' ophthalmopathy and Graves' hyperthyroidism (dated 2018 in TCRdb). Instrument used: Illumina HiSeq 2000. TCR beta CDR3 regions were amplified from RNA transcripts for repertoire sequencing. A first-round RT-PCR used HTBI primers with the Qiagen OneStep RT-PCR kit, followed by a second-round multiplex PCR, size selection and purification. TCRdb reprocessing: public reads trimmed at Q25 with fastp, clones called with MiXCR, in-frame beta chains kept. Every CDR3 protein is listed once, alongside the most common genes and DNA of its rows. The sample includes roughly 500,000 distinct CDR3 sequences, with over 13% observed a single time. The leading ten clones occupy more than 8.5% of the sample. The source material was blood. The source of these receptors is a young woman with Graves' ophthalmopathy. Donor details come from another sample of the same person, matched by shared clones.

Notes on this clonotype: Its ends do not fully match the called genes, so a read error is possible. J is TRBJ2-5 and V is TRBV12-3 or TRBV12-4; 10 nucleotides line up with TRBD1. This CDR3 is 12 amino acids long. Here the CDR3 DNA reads TGTGCCAGCAGTTTAGAGGGACAGGGGAGTAACTTC. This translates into CASSLEGQGSNF.

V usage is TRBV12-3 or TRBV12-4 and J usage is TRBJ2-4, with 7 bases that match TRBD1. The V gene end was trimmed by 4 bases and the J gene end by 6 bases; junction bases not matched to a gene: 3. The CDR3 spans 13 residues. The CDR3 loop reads CASSSHRGNIQYF. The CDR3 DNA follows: TGTGCCAGCAGTTCCCACAGGGGAAACATTCAGTACTTC.

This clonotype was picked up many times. The CDR3 DNA sequence: TGTGCCAGCAGTGGAAACACCATATATTTT. Its protein product is CASSGNTIYF. The V call is TRBV6-1, the J call TRBJ1-3, with D hard to call. Trimming cost V 4 bases and J 5 bases, with 0 bases left between them. The CDR3 consists of 10 residues. CDR1 and CDR2 (germline): MNHNS, SASEGT.

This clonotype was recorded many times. This CDR3 is CASSLGQGSQETQYF. CDR3 coding DNA: TGTGCCAGCAGTTTAGGGCAGGGTAGCCAAGAGACCCAGTACTTC. This chain uses TRBV12-3 or TRBV12-4 with TRBJ2-5; D possibly corresponds to TRBD1 (5 bases). V gave up 1 base and J gave up 1 base, with 10 bases separating them. The CDR3 contains 15 residues.

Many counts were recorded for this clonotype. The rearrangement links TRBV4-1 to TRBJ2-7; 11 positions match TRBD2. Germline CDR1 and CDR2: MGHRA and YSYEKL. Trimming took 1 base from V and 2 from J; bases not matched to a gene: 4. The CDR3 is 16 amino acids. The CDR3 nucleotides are TGCGCCAGCAGCCAAGTGGTAGCGGGGGGGCCCTACGAGCAGTACTTC. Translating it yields CASSQVVAGGPYEQYF.

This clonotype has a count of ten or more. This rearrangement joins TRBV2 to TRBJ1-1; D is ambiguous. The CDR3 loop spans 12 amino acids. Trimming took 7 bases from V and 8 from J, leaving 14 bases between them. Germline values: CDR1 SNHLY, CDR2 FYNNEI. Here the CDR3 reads CASKLDGREAFF. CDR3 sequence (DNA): TGTGCCAGCAAATTAGACGGGAGAGAAGCTTTCTTT.

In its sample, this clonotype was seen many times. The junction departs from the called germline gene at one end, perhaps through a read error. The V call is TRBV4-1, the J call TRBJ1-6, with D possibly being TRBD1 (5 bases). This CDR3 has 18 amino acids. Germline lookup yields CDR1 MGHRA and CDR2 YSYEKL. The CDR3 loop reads CASSQEVRFGTYISPLHF. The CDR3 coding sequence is TGCGCCAGCAGCCAAGAGGTTCGTTTTGGGACTTATATTTCACCCCTCCACTTT.

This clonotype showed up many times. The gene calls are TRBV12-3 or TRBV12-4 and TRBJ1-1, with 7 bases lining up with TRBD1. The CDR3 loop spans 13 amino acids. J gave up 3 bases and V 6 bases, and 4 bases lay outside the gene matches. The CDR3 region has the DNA TGTGCCAGCAGATCTACAGGGGACACTGAAGCTTTCTTT. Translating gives CASRSTGDTEAFF.

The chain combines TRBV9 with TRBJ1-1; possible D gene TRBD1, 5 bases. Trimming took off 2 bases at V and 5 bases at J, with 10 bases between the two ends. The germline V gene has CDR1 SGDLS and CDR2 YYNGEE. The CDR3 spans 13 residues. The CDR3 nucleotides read TGTGCCAGCAGCGTTGGAGGGGAAACTGAAGCTTTCTTT. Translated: CASSVGGETEAFF.

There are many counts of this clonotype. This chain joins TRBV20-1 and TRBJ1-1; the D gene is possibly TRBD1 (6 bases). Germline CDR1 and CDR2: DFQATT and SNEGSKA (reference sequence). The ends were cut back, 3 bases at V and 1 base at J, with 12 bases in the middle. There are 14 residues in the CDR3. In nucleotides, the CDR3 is TGCAGTGCTAGCGACGACAGGTCGAACACTGAAGCTTTCTTT. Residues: CSASDDRSNTEAFF.

Written as DNA, the CDR3 is TGTGCCAGCAGTGCCGGGGTTAACTATGGCTACACCTTC. Translating it yields CASSAGVNYGYTF. The V gene is TRBV12-3 or TRBV12-4, the J gene TRBJ1-2; the D is unclear. This CDR3 contains 13 residues. With 5 bases removed from V and 1 base from J, the gap between germline ends came to 8 bases.

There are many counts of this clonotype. CDR3 DNA: TGTGCCAGCAAATATTTAGGCCGGGACGGGACTTATGGCTACACCTTC. This codes for CASKYLGRDGTYGYTF. V is TRBV12-3 or TRBV12-4 and J is TRBJ1-2, with TRBD1 as a possible D gene (5 bases). Trimming shortened V by 7 bases and J by 5 bases, and 23 bases separated the two germline ends. This CDR3 has 16 residues.

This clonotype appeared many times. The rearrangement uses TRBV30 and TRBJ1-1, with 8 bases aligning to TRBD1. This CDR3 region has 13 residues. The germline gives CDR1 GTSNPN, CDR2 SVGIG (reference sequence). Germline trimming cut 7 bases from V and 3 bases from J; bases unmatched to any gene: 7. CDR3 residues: CAFSPDRDTEAFF. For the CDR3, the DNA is TGTGCCTTTTCTCCGGACAGGGACACTGAAGCTTTCTTT. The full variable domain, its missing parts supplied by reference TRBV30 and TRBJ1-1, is SQTIHQWPATLVQPVGSPLSLECTVEGTSNPNLYWYRQAAGRGLQLLFYSVGIGQISSEVPQNLSASRPQDRQFILSSKKLLLSDSGFYLCAFSPDRDTEAFFGQGTRLTVV.

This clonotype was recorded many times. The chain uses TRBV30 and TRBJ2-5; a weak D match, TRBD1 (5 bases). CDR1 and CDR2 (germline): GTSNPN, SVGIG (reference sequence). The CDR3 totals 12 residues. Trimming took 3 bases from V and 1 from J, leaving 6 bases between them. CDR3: CAWRQVQETQYF. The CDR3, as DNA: TGTGCCTGGAGACAGGTCCAAGAGACCCAGTACTTC.

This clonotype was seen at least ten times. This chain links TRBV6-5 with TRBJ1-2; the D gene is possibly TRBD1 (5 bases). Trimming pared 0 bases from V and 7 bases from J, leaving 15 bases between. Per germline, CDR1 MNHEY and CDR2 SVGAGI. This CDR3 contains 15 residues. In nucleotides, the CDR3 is TGTGCCAGCAGTTACTCGGGAAGGCCAGGGTCTGGCTACACCTTC. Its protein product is CASSYSGRPGSGYTF.

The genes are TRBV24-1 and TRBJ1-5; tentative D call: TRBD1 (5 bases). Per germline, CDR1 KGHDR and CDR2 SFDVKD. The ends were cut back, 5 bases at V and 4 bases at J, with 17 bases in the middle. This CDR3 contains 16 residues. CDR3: CATSGGSWGRNQPQHF. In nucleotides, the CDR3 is TGTGCCACCAGTGGGGGCTCGTGGGGGAGGAATCAGCCCCAGCATTTT.

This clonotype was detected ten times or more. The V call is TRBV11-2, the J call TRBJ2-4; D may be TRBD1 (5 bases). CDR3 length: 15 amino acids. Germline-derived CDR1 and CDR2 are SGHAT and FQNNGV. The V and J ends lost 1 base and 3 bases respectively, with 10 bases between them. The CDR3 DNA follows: TGTGCCAGCAGCTTAGTTGCCAGGGTCAAAAACATTCAGTACTTC. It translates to CASSLVARVKNIQYF.

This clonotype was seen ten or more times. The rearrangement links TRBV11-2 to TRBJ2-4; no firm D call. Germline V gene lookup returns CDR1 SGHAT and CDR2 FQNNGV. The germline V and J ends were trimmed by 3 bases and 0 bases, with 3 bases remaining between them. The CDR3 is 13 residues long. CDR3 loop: CASSFIAKNIQYF. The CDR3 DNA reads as TGTGCCAGCAGCTTCATAGCCAAAAACATTCAGTACTTC.

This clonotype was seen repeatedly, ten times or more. The CDR3 protein is CASSGSGPTGCSGNTIYF. As DNA, the CDR3 is TGTGCCAGCAGCGGATCAGGACCGACTGGCTGCTCTGGAAACACCATATATTTT. The chain has TRBV7-3 and TRBJ1-3; D is ambiguous. The CDR3 contains 18 residues. Germline assignment: CDR1 SGHTA and CDR2 FQGTGA. Trimming removed 5 bases from V and 0 bases from J, with 20 bases in between. Variable domain in full (rest from reference TRBV7-3 and TRBJ1-3): GAGVSQTPSNKVTEKGKYVELRCDPISGHTALYWYRQSLGQGPEFLIYFQGTGAADDSGLPNDRFFAVRPEGSVSTLKIQRTERGDSAVYLCASSGSGPTGCSGNTIYFGEGSWLTVV.

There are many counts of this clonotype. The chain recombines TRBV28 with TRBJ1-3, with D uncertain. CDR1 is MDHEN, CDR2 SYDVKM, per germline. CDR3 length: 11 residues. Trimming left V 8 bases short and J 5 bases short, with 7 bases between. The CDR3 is CASSMRNTIYF. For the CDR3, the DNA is TGTGCCAGCTCTATGAGAAACACCATATATTTT.

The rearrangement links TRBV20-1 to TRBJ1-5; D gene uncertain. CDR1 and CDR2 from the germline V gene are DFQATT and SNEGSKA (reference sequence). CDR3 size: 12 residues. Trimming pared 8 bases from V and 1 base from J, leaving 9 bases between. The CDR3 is CSTKDSNQPQHF. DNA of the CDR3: TGCAGTACTAAAGACAGCAATCAGCCCCAGCATTTT.

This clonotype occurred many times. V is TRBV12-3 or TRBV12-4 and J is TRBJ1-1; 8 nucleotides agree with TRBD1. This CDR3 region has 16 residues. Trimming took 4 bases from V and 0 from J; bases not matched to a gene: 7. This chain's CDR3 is CASSWWTGPMNTEAFF. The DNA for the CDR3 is TGTGCCAGCAGTTGGTGGACAGGGCCCATGAACACTGAAGCTTTCTTT.

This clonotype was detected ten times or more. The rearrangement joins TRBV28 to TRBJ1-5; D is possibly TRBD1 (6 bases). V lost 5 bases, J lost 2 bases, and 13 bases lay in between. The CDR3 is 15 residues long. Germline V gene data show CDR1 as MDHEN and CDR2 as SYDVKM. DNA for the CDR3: TGTGCCAGCAGTGCCTACAGGGTTCGCAATCAGCCCCAGCATTTT. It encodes CASSAYRVRNQPQHF. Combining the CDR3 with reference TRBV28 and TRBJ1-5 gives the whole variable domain DVKVTQSSRYLVKRTGEKVFLECVQDMDHENMFWYRQDPGLGLRLIYFSYDVKMKEKGDIPEGYSVSREKKERFSLILESASTNQTSMYLCASSAYRVRNQPQHFGDGTRLSIL.

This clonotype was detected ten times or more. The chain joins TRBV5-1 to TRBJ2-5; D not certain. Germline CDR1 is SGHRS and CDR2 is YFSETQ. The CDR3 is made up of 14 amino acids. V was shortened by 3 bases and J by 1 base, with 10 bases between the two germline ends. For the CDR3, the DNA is TGCGCCAGCAGCTCCCAGAATACCCAAGAGACCCAGTACTTC. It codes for CASSSQNTQETQYF.

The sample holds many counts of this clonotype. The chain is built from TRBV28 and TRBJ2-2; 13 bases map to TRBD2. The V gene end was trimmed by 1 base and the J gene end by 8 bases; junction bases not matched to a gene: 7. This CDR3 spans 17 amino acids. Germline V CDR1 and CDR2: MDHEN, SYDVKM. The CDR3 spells CASSLFRTSGRTGELFF. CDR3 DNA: TGTGCCAGCAGTTTATTTAGGACTAGCGGGAGAACAGGGGAGCTGTTTTTT.

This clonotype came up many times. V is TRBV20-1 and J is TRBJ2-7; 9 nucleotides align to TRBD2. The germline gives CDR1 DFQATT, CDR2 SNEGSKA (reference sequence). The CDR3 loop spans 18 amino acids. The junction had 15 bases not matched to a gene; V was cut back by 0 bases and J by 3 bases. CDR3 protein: CSARDGSGLAGYNYEQYF. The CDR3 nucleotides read TGCAGTGCTAGAGATGGATCCGGGCTAGCGGGATACAACTACGAGCAGTACTTC.